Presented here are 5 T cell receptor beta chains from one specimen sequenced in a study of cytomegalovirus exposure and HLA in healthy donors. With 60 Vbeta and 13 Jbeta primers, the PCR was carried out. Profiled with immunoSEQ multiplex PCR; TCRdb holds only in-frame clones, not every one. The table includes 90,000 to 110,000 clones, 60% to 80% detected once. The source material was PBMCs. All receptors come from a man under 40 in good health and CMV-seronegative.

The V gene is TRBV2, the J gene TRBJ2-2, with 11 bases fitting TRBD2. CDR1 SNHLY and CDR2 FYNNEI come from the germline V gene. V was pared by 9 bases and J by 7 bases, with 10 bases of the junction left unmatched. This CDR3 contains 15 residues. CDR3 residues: CARATSGSMDGELFF. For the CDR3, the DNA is TGTGCCAGGGCCACTAGCGGGAGCATGGACGGGGAGCTGTTTTTT.

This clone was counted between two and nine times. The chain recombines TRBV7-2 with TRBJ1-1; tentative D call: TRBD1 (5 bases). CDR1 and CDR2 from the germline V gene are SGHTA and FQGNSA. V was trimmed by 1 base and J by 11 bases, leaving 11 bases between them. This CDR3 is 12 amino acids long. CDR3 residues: CASSLDPGGAFF. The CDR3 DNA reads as TGTGCCAGCAGCTTAGATCCTGGGGGGGCTTTCTTT.

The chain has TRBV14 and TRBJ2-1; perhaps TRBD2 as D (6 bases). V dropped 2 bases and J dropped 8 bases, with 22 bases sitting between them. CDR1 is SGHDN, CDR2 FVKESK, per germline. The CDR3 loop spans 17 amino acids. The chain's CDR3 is CASSQTSLQDYSYEQFF. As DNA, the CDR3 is TGTGCCAGCAGCCAAACAAGTTTGCAGGACTATAGCTATGAGCAGTTCTTC. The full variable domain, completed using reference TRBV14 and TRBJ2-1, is EAGVTQFPSHSVIEKGQTVTLRCDPISGHDNLYWYRRVMGKEIKFLLHFVKESKQDESGMPNNRFLAERTGGTYSTLKVQPAELEDSGVYFCASSQTSLQDYSYEQFFGPGTRLTVL.

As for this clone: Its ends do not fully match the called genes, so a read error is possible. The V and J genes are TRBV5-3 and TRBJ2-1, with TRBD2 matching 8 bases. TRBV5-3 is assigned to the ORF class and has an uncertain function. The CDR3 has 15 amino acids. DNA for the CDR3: TGTGCCAGAAGTTTGGGAGCGGGAGCCCGTAATGAGCAGTTCTTC. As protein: CARSLGAGARNEQFF.

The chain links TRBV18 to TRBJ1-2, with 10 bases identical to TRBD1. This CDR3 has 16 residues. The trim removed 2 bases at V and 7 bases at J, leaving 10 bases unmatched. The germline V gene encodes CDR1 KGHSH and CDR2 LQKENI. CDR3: CASSPEGQGIARGYTF. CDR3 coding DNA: TGTGCCAGCTCACCAGAGGGACAGGGGATCGCGCGTGGCTACACCTTC.